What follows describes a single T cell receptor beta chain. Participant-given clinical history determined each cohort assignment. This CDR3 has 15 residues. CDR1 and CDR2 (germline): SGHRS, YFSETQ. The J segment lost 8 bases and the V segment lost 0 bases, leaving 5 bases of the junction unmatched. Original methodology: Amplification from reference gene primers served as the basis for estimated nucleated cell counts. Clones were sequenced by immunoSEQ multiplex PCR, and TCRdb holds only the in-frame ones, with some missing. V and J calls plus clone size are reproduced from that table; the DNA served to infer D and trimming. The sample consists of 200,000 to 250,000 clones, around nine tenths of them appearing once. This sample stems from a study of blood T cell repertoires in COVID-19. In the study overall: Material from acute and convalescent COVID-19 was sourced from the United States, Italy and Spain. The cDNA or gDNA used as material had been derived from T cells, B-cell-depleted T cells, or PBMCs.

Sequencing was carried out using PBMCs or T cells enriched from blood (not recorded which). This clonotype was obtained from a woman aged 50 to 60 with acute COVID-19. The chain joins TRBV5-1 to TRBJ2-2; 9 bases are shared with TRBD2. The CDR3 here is CASSLGLAGQGELFF. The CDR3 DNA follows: TGCGCCAGCAGCTTGGGGCTAGCGGGACAGGGGGAGCTGTTTTTT.